The next 7 T cell receptor beta chains were all read from a single sample in a study of post-analysis software for immune sequencing data (dated by TCRdb to 2013 to 2016). Broad study findings and their caveats: Patients showed significantly higher frequencies than controls for a handful of TRBV segments, among them TRBV5-6, TRBV5-1 and TRBV20-1.

The method was PCR. The instrument given in TCRdb is Illumina HiSeq 2500. To reduce PCR and sequencing biases, unique molecular identifiers were incorporated into the TCR beta cDNA libraries. TCRdb reanalyzed the raw reads on its own, using fastp at Q25 for trimming and MiXCR for clone calling, and kept in-frame beta chains. Rows merge per CDR3 protein into single entries with the most common DNA and genes. For this sample there are 430,000 or so distinct CDR3 sequences; 30% to 40% appear just once. The ten largest clones capture approximately 7.6% of the sample. For these receptors, no antigen is known. Material for sequencing was blood. The receptors were sampled from a girl aged 2 to 10 with multiple sclerosis.

This chain links TRBV25-1 with TRBJ2-1; TRBD2 matches at 11 bases. V trimming: 5 bases; J trimming: 7 bases; junction bases outside the gene matches: 10. CDR3 length equals 16 residues. Germline CDR1 and CDR2: MGHDK and SYGVNS. CDR3 sequence: CASSIFGTSGRNEQFF. CDR3 DNA: TGTGCCAGCAGTATCTTCGGGACTAGCGGAAGGAATGAGCAGTTCTTC.

The chain recombines TRBV9 with TRBJ2-1; D is unclear. Germline assignment: CDR1 SGDLS and CDR2 YYNGEE. V was pared by 3 bases and J by 7 bases, with 11 bases between. The CDR3 contains 13 residues. CDR3 sequence: CASSGPVSNEQFF. DNA of the CDR3: TGTGCCAGCAGCGGCCCGGTGAGTAATGAGCAGTTCTTC.

The DNA for the CDR3 is TGTGCCAGCAGCCCTGGACAGGGGACGGTCTACAATGAGCAGTTCTTC. The encoded protein is CASSPGQGTVYNEQFF. The chain employs TRBV7-6 and TRBJ2-1; 9 bases are a match to TRBD1. V lost 5 bases, J lost 3 bases, and 8 bases stayed unmatched. Germline V gene sequence: CDR1 SGHVS, CDR2 FNYEAQ. CDR3 length: 16 residues.

The chain uses TRBV7-9 and TRBJ2-1; TRBD1 matches 9 bases. CDR1 is SEHNR and CDR2 is FQNEAQ in the germline V gene (reference sequence). The CDR3 loop spans 13 amino acids. With V trimmed by 5 bases and J by 8 bases, 4 bases remained unmatched. CDR3 sequence (DNA): TGTGCCAGCAGCCAGGGGGACAGGGATGAGCAGTTCTTC. Translating gives CASSQGDRDEQFF.

This clonotype was seen a few times. The chain's CDR3 is CSVAQGIYEQYF. In nucleotides, the CDR3 is TGCAGCGTTGCTCAGGGGATCTACGAGCAGTACTTC. This chain links TRBV29-1 with TRBJ2-7, with D perhaps matching TRBD1 (6 bases). CDR1 is SQVTM, CDR2 ANQGSEA, per germline. The CDR3 is made up of 12 amino acids. Trimming pared 4 bases from V and 3 bases from J, leaving 10 bases between.

This clonotype has a count of ten or more. The chain's CDR3 is CSVIRTGYEQYF. For the CDR3, the DNA is TGCAGCGTAATTAGGACAGGCTACGAGCAGTACTTC. V gene TRBV29-1 combines with J gene TRBJ2-7; the match to TRBD1 covers 7 bases. Germline lookup yields CDR1 SQVTM and CDR2 ANQGSEA. This CDR3 spans 12 amino acids. V shed 6 bases, J shed 3 bases, and the junction held 5 bases outside the gene matches.

V and J are TRBV10-3 and TRBJ2-5, with a tentative D call TRBD1 (7 bases). Germline loops: CDR1 ENHRY, CDR2 SYGVKD. CDR3 size: 20 residues. Deletions cut 4 bases from V and 2 bases from J, with 29 bases between. In DNA form, the CDR3 reads TGTGCCATCAGTGTTCGCCGGGCAGGGGGGTTTAGCTTTTCACAAGAGACCCAGTACTTC. Its protein product is CAISVRRAGGFSFSQETQYF.